Below, 17 T cell receptor beta chains from the same sample are listed, as sequenced in a study of TIL therapy for anti-PD-1-resistant metastatic lung cancer. Sequencing used immunoSEQ v3. Generated by immunoSEQ multiplex PCR, the TCRdb table keeps only in-frame clones and is missing some. The repertoire consists of more than 90,000 clones, with 65% occurring once and the leading ten covering approximately 9.9%. The time point denotes: pre-treatment sample, taken before nivolumab and TIL therapy. Tumor tissue came from excised metastases, mostly pleural nodules or supraclavicular lymph nodes. Sequences were derived from tumor tissue, sampled at baseline. Receptors originate from a person aged 25 to 80 with non-small cell lung cancer.

The chain carries TRBV6-2 or TRBV6-3 and TRBJ2-1; perhaps TRBD2 as D (6 bases). CDR1 is MNHEY and CDR2 is SVGEGT in the germline V gene. The V gene lost 3 bases and the J gene lost 4 bases, with 7 bases spanning the gap. CDR3 size: 13 residues. In DNA, the CDR3 is TGTGCCAGCAGTTATGGGGGGTACAATGAGCAGTTCTTC. Residues: CASSYGGYNEQFF.

The CDR3 region is CATSREGETNEQFF. CDR3 nucleotides: TGTGCCACCAGCAGAGAGGGGGAGACCAATGAGCAGTTCTTC. The chain is built from TRBV15 and TRBJ2-1, with D possibly called TRBD1 or TRBD2 (5 bases each). Deletions cut 0 bases from V and 6 bases from J, with 9 bases between. This CDR3 has 14 residues. CDR1 is LNHNV and CDR2 is YYDKDF in the germline V gene (reference sequence).

This clone was seen only once. The rearrangement joins TRBV5-1 to TRBJ1-1; D is uncertain. From germline, CDR1 is SGHRS and CDR2 YFSETQ. The CDR3 runs 14 residues. V shed 3 bases and J shed 8 bases, with 17 bases lying between them. This CDR3 is CASSWRPDYLEAFF. CDR3 nucleotides: TGCGCCAGCAGCTGGAGACCGGACTACTTAGAAGCTTTCTTT. The full variable domain, in which reference TRBV5-1 and TRBJ1-1 provide the parts outside the CDR3, is KAGVTQTPRYLIKTRGQQVTLSCSPISGHRSVSWYQQTPGQGLQFLFEYFSETQRNKGNFPGRFSGRQFSNSRSEMNVSTLELGDSALYLCASSWRPDYLEAFFGQGTRLTVV.

J is TRBJ2-1 and V is TRBV14; D unclear. Trimming took 1 base from V and 8 from J, leaving 9 bases between them. CDR1 SGHDN and CDR2 FVKESK come from the germline V gene. The CDR3 totals 13 residues. CDR3: CASSQVGKDEQFF. CDR3 nucleotide sequence: TGTGCCAGCAGCCAAGTCGGTAAGGATGAGCAGTTCTTC.

J is TRBJ1-3 and V is TRBV12-3 or TRBV12-4; D is uncertain. V shed 6 bases and J shed 0 bases, with 6 bases lying between them. The CDR3 loop spans 13 amino acids. CDR3 in DNA: TGTGCCAGCAGGACGGGCTCTGGAAACACCATATATTTT. It specifies CASRTGSGNTIYF.

This clone was counted ten times or more. The gene calls are TRBV27 and TRBJ1-1, with D maybe TRBD1 (5 bases). CDR3 length: 14 amino acids. The V gene's germline CDR1 is MNHEY and CDR2 SMNVEV (reference sequence). Trimming took off 3 bases at V and 1 base at J, with 9 bases between the two ends. CDR3 DNA sequence: TGTGCCAGCAGTTTGAGGGGTGGGAACACTGAAGCTTTCTTT. Translating it yields CASSLRGGNTEAFF.

V and J are TRBV5-5 and TRBJ2-5, with a weak D call TRBD2 (5 bases). The CDR3 covers 14 residues. Trimming took off 1 base at V and 8 bases at J, with 15 bases between the two ends. Germline loops: CDR1 SGHKS, CDR2 YYEKEE (reference sequence). In nucleotides, the CDR3 is TGTGCCAGCAGCTTGAGTTTCGGGGTAGACACCCAGTACTTC. This translates into CASSLSFGVDTQYF.

This chain uses TRBV5-1 with TRBJ2-6; the D is unclear. The CDR3 contains 15 residues. The V end was cut by 2 bases, the J end by 2 bases, with 8 bases between. CDR1 SGHRS and CDR2 YFSETQ come from the germline V gene. This CDR3 is CASSLSRAGANVLTF. CDR3 bases: TGCGCCAGCAGCTTATCCCGCGCTGGGGCCAACGTCCTGACTTTC.

This chain joins TRBV18 and TRBJ2-7; no firm D call. Per germline, CDR1 KGHSH and CDR2 LQKENI. Trimming stripped 5 bases from V and 1 base from J, with 3 bases between. The CDR3 consists of 11 residues. The CDR3 loop is CASSSSYEQYF. In nucleotides, the CDR3 is TGTGCCAGCTCATCGTCCTACGAGCAGTACTTC.

This clone was detected once. The rearrangement links TRBV5-4 to TRBJ2-3, with D possibly being TRBD1 or TRBD2 (5 bases each). Germline V lookup: CDR1 SGHNT, CDR2 YYREEE (reference sequence). V lost 2 bases to trimming and J lost 2 bases, with 12 bases between them. The length of the CDR3 is 15 residues. CDR3 nucleotide sequence: TGTGCCAGCAGCTTTGTGGGGGTACTCACAGATACGCAGTATTTT. The encoded protein is CASSFVGVLTDTQYF.

This chain links TRBV4-3 with TRBJ2-7; 8 bases are a match to TRBD2. The V gene's germline CDR1 is LGHNA and CDR2 YSLEER. V lost 4 bases, J lost 3 bases, and 8 bases stayed unmatched. The CDR3 totals 15 residues. The CDR3, as DNA: TGCGCCAGCAGCCGGGGGAGCGGGGGATACTACGAGCAGTACTTC. Amino acid sequence: CASSRGSGGYYEQYF.

This clone is a singleton in its sample. Here the CDR3 reads CASTTTSGTYNEQFF. CDR3 sequence (DNA): TGTGCCAGCACTACGACTAGCGGGACATACAATGAGCAGTTCTTC. The J gene is TRBJ2-1, the V gene TRBV5-4; 11 bases are shared with TRBD2. The V and J ends lost 6 bases and 4 bases, in that order; junction bases with no gene match: 6. CDR3 size: 15 residues. CDR1 is SGHNT, CDR2 YYREEE, per germline (reference sequence).

The rearrangement links TRBV19 to TRBJ2-2; no clear D gene. V was shortened by 3 bases and J by 4 bases, with 15 bases between the two germline ends. The CDR3 length is 16 residues. Germline loops: CDR1 LNHDA, CDR2 SQIVND (reference sequence). The CDR3 reads CASSIQETRFTGELFF. The CDR3 DNA follows: TGTGCCAGTAGTATTCAAGAGACAAGATTCACCGGGGAGCTGTTTTTT.

The gene calls are TRBV12-3 or TRBV12-4 and TRBJ1-4; D is uncertain. Trimming pared 8 bases from V and 12 bases from J, leaving 16 bases between. The CDR3 loop spans 12 amino acids. In DNA, the CDR3 is TGTGCCAGCCGACATAATACCCGGGAACTGTTTTTT. Translation gives CASRHNTRELFF.

The V call is TRBV6-2 or TRBV6-3, the J call TRBJ2-7; no clear D. The CDR3 consists of 13 residues. V was shortened by 7 bases and J by 0 bases, with 10 bases between the two germline ends. Germline-derived CDR1 and CDR2 are MNHEY and SVGEGT. CDR3 in amino acids: CASTPFSSYEQYF. CDR3 in DNA: TGTGCCAGCACCCCGTTCTCCTCCTACGAGCAGTACTTC.

The genes are TRBV15 and TRBJ2-3; TRBD1 matches 8 bases. CDR1 is LNHNV and CDR2 is YYDKDF in the germline V gene (reference sequence). The length of the CDR3 is 15 residues. J was trimmed by 2 bases and V by 4 bases; bases with no gene match: 5. The CDR3, as DNA: TGTGCCACCAGCAACCGGGACAGGCTCACAGATACGCAGTATTTT. It yields the protein CATSNRDRLTDTQYF.

The rearrangement links TRBV15 to TRBJ2-7, with TRBD2 matching over 11 bases. Germline CDR1 is LNHNV and CDR2 is YYDKDF (reference sequence). J lost 4 bases, V lost 0 bases, and 8 bases had no gene match. The CDR3 has 17 residues. The chain's CDR3 is CATSRDELAGDRYEQYF. CDR3 coding DNA: TGTGCCACCAGCAGAGATGAACTAGCGGGAGACCGGTACGAGCAGTACTTC.